This T cell receptor (beta chain) stems from a study of blood T cell repertoires in COVID-19. Study background: COVID-19 samples from acute and convalescent phases originated in the United States, Italy and Spain. PBMCs, B-cell-depleted T cells, or T cells provided the cDNA or gDNA that made up the material.

Germline V gives CDR1 MRHNA, CDR2 SNTAGT. There are 17 residues in the CDR3. Trimming stripped 5 bases from V and 4 bases from J, with 21 bases between. Some clones are missing from TCRdb's copy, which holds only in-frame ones; the method was immunoSEQ multiplex PCR. The data show roughly 140,000 clones, approximately 80% seen once. What was sequenced was peripheral blood. This sequence originates from a woman between 35 and 50 years old with active or convalescent COVID-19. This chain connects TRBV6-4 to TRBJ2-1; D remains unclear. The CDR3 bases are TGTGCCAGCAGTTTGAACGGGTATCCTCAACGATACAATGAGCAGTTCTTC. It specifies CASSLNGYPQRYNEQFF.